What follows is one TCR beta chain and its context. As yet, its antigen is unknown. cDNA libraries for TCR beta contained unique molecular identifiers. Yield was some 500,000 cDNA molecules from 1 to 10 million T cells. One entry per CDR3 protein, called by TCRdb with MiXCR from the PCR reads. The data hold 350,000 to 500,000 distinct CDR3 sequences, with approximately 39% observed a single time. This sample is drawn from a study of post-analysis software for immune sequencing data. Across the study: Courses of disease covered relapsing-remitting, secondary progressive and progressive-relapsing multiple sclerosis. Study findings and constraints: Under F measure analysis, samples from one preparation batch co-clustered strongly. A handful of TRBV segments were significantly more frequent in patients than in controls. TRBV5-6, TRBV5-1 and TRBV20-1 were among these segments. The study found significantly lower normalized Chao1 diversity in multiple sclerosis patients than in controls.

V was clipped by 4 bases and J by 3 bases, with 16 bases between them. Germline CDR1 reads GTSNPN; CDR2 reads SVGIG (reference sequence). The length of the CDR3 is 14 residues. The TCR originated in a girl aged 2-10 years with multiple sclerosis. The chain joins TRBV30 to TRBJ2-7; D unclear. Input material: blood. CDR3 in DNA: TGTGCCTGGATTTCTCGGCTAGGAAACTACGAGCAGTACTTC. As protein: CAWISRLGNYEQYF.